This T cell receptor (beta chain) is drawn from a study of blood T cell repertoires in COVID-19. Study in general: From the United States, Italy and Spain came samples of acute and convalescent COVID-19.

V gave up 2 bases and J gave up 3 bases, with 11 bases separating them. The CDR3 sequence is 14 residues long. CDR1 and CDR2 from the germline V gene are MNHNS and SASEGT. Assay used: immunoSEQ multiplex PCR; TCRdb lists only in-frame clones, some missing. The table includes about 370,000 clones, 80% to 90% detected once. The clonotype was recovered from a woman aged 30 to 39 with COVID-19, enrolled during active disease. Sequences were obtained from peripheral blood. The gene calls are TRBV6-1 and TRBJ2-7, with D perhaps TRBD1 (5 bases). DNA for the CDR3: TGTGCCAGCAGTGAATCAGGGTACGGCTACGAGCAGTACTTC. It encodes CASSESGYGYEQYF.